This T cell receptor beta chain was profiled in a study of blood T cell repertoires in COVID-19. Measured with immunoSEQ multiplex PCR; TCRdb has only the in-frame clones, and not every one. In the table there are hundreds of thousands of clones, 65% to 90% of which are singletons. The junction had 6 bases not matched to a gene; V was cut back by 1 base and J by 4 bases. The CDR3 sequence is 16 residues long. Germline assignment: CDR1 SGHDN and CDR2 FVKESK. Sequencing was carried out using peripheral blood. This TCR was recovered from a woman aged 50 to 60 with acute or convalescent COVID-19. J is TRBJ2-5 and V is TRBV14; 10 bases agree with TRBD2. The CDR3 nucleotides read TGTGCCAGCAGCCAAGTAATTCTAGCGGGAGCAGAGACCCAGTACTTC. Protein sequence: CASSQVILAGAETQYF.